Listed below are T cell receptor beta chains from one sample, sequenced in a study. TCRdb re-derived calls from the 5' RACE reads in MiXCR, one entry per CDR3 protein. The table shows approximately 37,000 distinct CDR3 sequences, with under 20% occurring only once. The sample consisted of naive CD4+ T cells sorted from a lymph node. The receptors were gathered from a female donor with breast cancer. Each CDR3 is given with its conserved first and last residue. A D gene is named only where the DNA matches it firmly. Clone size is given for some rows only: seen once, a few or many times, or a class if the clone is expanded.

V,size,J,D,DNA,CDR3
TRBV11-2,many,TRBJ2-7,-,TGTGCCAGCAGCTTACAGGCTCATCAGTACTTC,CASSLQAHQYF
TRBV29-1,medium-sized,TRBJ2-3,-,TGCAGCGAAGGGGGAATTGGAGATACGCAGTATTTT,CSEGGIGDTQYF
TRBV5-1,-,TRBJ2-5,-,TGCGCCAGCAGCTGGAATGTGAGAGCAGAAGAGACCCAGTACTTC,CASSWNVRAEETQYF
TRBV5-1,few,TRBJ2-3,-,TGCGCCAGCAGTCGGGGGCCGGGAGATACGCAGTATTTT,CASSRGPGDTQYF
TRBV29-1,few,TRBJ1-1,-,TGCAGCGTTGCCTCCTCGGACAGGAACACTGAAGCTTTCTTT,CSVASSDRNTEAFF
TRBV12-2,few,TRBJ1-1,-,TGTGCAAGTCGCCCGGGACTCGAGAACACTGAAGCTTTCTTT,CASRPGLENTEAFF
TRBV5-1,few,TRBJ2-4,-,TGCGCCAGCAGCTTGGCAGAAGCCAAAAACATTCAGTACTTC,CASSLAEAKNIQYF
TRBV6-6,few,TRBJ2-4,-,TGTGCCAGCAGTTCCGGTGGGGTAGCCAAAAACATTCAGTACTTC,CASSSGGVAKNIQYF
TRBV5-1,few,TRBJ2-5,-,TGCGCCAGCAGCCGGGCCATGGGAGAGACCCAGTACTTC,CASSRAMGETQYF
TRBV28,-,TRBJ1-1,TRBD1,TGTGCCAGCAGTCCCTCTTGGACAGGAGGTACTGAAGCTTTCTTT,CASSPSWTGGTEAFF
TRBV12-2,few,TRBJ1-5,-,TGTGCAAGTCGCTCGCAGCGGGCGAGGCTCCATCAGCCCCAGCATTTT,CASRSQRARLHQPQHF
TRBV5-5,many,TRBJ2-1,-,TGTGCCAGCAGCTTGGGAGGCCTCTACAATGAGCAGTTCTTC,CASSLGGLYNEQFF
TRBV6-1,few,TRBJ2-7,TRBD1,TGTGCCAGCAGTATCCGACAGGGCCTCCTCGAGCAGTACTTC,CASSIRQGLLEQYF
TRBV7-2,many,TRBJ2-5,-,TGTGCCAGCAGCTTAGATATAAGGGTAGGAGAGACCCAGTACTTC,CASSLDIRVGETQYF
TRBV12-3/TRBV12-4,-,TRBJ2-5,TRBD2,TGTGCCAGCAGTACCCCCGAGCGGGAATACGAGACCCAGTACTTC,CASSTPEREYETQYF
TRBV7-9,-,TRBJ2-7,TRBD1,TGTGCCAGCAGCTTAAGGGACAGGGACGGTGAGCAGTACTTC,CASSLRDRDGEQYF
TRBV20-1,-,TRBJ2-7,TRBD1,TGCAGTGCTAGGCCCGGGACAGGGAAATACGAGCAGTACTTC,CSARPGTGKYEQYF
TRBV6-5,many,TRBJ2-1,TRBD1,TGTGCCAGCAGTCGAAAAGGGACAGGATACAATGAGCAGTTCTTC,CASSRKGTGYNEQFF
TRBV7-9,-,TRBJ2-7,-,TGTGCCAGCAGCTTAAGTCTCTACGAGCAGTACTTC,CASSLSLYEQYF
TRBV5-5,-,TRBJ2-3,-,TGTGCCAGCAGCCGCAAACCCCTAGGGTCGGACACAGATACGCAGTATTTT,CASSRKPLGSDTDTQYF
TRBV29-1,few,TRBJ1-1,-,TGCAGCGTTGGGGAAGGGGACACTGAAGCTTTCTTT,CSVGEGDTEAFF
TRBV20-1,many,TRBJ2-5,-,TGCAGTGCTAGCCCCTCCGCTAGGTCCGAGACCCAGTACTTC,CSASPSARSETQYF
TRBV20-1,-,TRBJ1-3,-,TGCAGTGCCCTTCCCGGGGCTGGAAACACCATATATTTT,CSALPGAGNTIYF
TRBV5-1,-,TRBJ1-6,-,TGCGCCAGCAGGAGGGAGAACAATTCACCCCTCCACTTT,CASRRENNSPLHF
TRBV12-3/TRBV12-4,-,TRBJ1-6,-,TGTGCCAGCAGTTTCGCCGGGGGGGGTTCACCCCTCCACTTT,CASSFAGGGSPLHF
TRBV28,-,TRBJ2-6,-,TGTGCCAGCAGGGATCTATCTGGGGCCAACGTCCTGACTTTC,CASRDLSGANVLTF
TRBV10-3,-,TRBJ1-2,TRBD1,TGTGCCATCAGTGAGACTCGGACAGGCATGTCGGGAGGTTCATATGGCTACACCTTC,CAISETRTGMSGGSYGYTF
TRBV5-1,few,TRBJ2-4,TRBD2,TGCGCCAGCAGCCCCGGACTAGCGGGGGACATTCAGTACTTC,CASSPGLAGDIQYF